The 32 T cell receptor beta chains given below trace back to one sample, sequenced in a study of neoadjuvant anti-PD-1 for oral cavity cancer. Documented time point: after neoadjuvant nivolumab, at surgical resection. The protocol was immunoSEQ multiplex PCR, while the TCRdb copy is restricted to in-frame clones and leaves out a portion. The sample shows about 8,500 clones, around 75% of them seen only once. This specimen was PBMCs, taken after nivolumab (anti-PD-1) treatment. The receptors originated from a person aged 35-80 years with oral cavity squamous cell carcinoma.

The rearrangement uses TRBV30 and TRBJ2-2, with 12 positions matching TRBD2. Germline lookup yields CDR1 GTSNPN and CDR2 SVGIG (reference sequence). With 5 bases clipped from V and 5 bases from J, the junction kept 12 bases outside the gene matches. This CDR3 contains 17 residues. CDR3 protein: CAWVPLTGTSGTGELFF. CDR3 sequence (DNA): TGTGCCTGGGTACCTTTGACCGGGACTAGCGGGACCGGGGAGCTGTTTTTT.

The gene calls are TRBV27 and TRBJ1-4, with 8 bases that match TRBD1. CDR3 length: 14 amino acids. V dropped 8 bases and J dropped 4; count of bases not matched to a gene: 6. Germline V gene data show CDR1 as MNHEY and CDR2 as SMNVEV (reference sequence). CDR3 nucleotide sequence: TGTGCCAGCGCCCGGACAGGGTATAATGAAAAACTGTTTTTT. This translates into CASARTGYNEKLFF.

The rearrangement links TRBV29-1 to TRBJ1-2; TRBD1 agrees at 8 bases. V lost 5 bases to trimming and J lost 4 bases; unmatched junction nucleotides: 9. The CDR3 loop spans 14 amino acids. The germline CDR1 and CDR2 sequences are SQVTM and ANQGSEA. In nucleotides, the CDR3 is TGCAGCGTTTTACAGGGGGGGATAGTCTATGGCTACACCTTC. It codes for CSVLQGGIVYGYTF.

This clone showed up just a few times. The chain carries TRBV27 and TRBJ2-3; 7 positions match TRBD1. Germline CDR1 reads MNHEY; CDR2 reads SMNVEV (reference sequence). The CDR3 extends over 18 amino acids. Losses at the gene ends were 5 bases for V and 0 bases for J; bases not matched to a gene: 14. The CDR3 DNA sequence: TGTGCCAGCAGTAAACCGGGACAGTCTGTCCTTAGCACAGATACGCAGTATTTT. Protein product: CASSKPGQSVLSTDTQYF.

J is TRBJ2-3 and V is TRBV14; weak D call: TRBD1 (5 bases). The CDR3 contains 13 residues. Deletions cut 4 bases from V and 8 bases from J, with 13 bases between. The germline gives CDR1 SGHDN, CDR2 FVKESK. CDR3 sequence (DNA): TGTGCCAGCAGCCTAATTCAGCAGGGTACGCAGTATTTT. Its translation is CASSLIQQGTQYF.

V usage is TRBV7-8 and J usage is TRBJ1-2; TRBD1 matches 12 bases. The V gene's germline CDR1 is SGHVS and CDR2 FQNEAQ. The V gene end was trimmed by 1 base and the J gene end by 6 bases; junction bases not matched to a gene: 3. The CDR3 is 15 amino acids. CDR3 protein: CASSLVGTGGDGYTF. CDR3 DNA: TGTGCCAGCAGCTTAGTTGGGACAGGGGGCGATGGCTACACCTTC. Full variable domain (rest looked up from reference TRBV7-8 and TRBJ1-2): GAGVSQSPRYKVAKRGQDVALRCDPISGHVSLFWYQQALGQGPEFLTYFQNEAQLDKSGLPSDRFFAERPEGSVSTLKIQRTQQEDSAVYLCASSLVGTGGDGYTFGSGTRLTVV.

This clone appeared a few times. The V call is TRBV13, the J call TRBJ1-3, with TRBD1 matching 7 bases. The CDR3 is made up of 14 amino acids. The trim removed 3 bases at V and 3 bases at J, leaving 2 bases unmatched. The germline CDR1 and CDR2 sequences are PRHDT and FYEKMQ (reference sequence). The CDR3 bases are TGTGCCAGCAGCTTCGCAGGGGGTGGAAACACCATATATTTT. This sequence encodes CASSFAGGGNTIYF.

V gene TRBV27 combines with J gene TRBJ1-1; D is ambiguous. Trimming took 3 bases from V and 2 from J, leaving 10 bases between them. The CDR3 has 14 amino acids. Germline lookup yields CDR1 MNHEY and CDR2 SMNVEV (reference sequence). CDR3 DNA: TGTGCCAGCAGTTTTTCTTCCGTTAACACTGAAGCTTTCTTT. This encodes CASSFSSVNTEAFF.

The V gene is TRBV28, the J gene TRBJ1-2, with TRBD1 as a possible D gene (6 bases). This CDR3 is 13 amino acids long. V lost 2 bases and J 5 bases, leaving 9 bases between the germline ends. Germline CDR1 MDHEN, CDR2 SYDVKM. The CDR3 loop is CASSLGQIYGYTF. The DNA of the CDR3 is TGTGCCAGCAGTTTAGGACAGATTTATGGCTACACCTTC.

DNA of the CDR3: TGTGCCAGCAGCTTAGCAGGGGGTGGTAATTCACCCCTCCACTTT. It codes for CASSLAGGGNSPLHF. The rearrangement links TRBV7-3 to TRBJ1-6; 7 bases are shared with TRBD1. The ends lost 2 bases at V and 6 bases at J; junction bases unmatched: 4. CDR1 and CDR2 (germline): SGHTA, FQGTGA. CDR3 size: 15 residues.

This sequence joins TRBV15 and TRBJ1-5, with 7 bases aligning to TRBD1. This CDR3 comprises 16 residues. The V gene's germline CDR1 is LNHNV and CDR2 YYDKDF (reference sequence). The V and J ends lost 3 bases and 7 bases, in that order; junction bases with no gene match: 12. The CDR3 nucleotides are TGTGCCACCAGCAGGATGGGGCAGGGGGATATGCAGCCCCAGCATTTT. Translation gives CATSRMGQGDMQPQHF.

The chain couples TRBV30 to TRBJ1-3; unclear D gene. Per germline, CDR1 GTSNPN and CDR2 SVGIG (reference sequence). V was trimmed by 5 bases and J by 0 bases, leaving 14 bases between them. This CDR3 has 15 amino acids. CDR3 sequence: CAWGALGNSGNTIYF. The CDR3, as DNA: TGTGCCTGGGGAGCTTTGGGCAACTCTGGAAACACCATATATTTT.

The CDR3 region is CASSVATGSAGGVDTQYF. The DNA for the CDR3 is TGTGCCAGCAGCGTAGCTACGGGATCAGCGGGCGGGGTGGATACGCAGTATTTT. V gene TRBV9 combines with J gene TRBJ2-3; D is perhaps TRBD2 (6 bases). CDR3 length: 18 residues. CDR1 and CDR2 from the germline V gene are SGDLS and YYNGEE. V gave up 0 bases and J gave up 6 bases, with 23 bases separating them.

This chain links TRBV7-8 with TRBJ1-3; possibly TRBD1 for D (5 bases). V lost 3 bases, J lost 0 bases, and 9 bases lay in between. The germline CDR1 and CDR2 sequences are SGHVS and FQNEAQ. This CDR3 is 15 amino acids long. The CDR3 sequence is CASSFTGSSGNTIYF. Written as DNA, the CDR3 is TGTGCCAGCAGCTTTACAGGCTCCTCTGGAAACACCATATATTTT.

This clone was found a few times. As DNA, the CDR3 is TGTGCCAGCAGCCCTGAATTGCGGCTCACTGAAGCTTTCTTT. It encodes CASSPELRLTEAFF. The chain combines TRBV5-8 with TRBJ1-1; D unresolved. The CDR3 runs to 14 residues. Germline-derived CDR1 and CDR2 are SGHTS and YDEGEE. Trimming shortened V by 4 bases and J by 4 bases, and 14 bases separated the two germline ends. The variable domain in full, with the rest retrieved from reference TRBV5-8 and TRBJ1-1, is EAGVTQSPTHLIKTRGQQATLRCSPISGHTSVYWYQQALGLGLQFLLWYDEGEERNRGNFPPRFSGRQFPNYSSELNVNALELEDSALYLCASSPELRLTEAFFGQGTRLTVV.

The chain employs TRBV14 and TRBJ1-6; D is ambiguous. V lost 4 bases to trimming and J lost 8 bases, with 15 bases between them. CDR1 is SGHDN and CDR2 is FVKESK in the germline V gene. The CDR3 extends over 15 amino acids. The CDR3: CASSREAGRYSPLHF. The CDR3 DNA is TGTGCCAGCAGCCGTGAGGCGGGGAGATATTCACCCCTCCACTTT. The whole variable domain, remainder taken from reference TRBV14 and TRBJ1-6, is EAGVTQFPSHSVIEKGQTVTLRCDPISGHDNLYWYRRVMGKEIKFLLHFVKESKQDESGMPNNRFLAERTGGTYSTLKVQPAELEDSGVYFCASSREAGRYSPLHFGNGTRLTVT.

This chain's CDR3 is CASSQVDRTGGGNTIYF. CDR3 in DNA: TGCGCCAGCAGCCAAGTCGACCGGACAGGGGGCGGAAACACCATATATTTT. V usage is TRBV4-1 and J usage is TRBJ1-3, with 11 nucleotides matching TRBD1. The CDR3 has 17 amino acids. Germline loops: CDR1 MGHRA, CDR2 YSYEKL. The V and J ends lost 1 base and 4 bases, in that order; junction bases with no gene match: 6.

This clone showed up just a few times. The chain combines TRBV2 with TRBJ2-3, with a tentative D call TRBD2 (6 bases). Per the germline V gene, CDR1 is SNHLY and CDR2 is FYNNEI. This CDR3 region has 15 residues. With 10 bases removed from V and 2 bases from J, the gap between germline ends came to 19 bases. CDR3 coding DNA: TGTGCCACCAGCCTAACTGCGGGGCCCACAGATACGCAGTATTTT. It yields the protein CATSLTAGPTDTQYF.

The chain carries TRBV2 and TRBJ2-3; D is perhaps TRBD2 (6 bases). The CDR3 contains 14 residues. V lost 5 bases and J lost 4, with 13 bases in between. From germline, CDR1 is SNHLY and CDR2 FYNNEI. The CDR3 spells CASSLRRGPDTQYF. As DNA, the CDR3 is TGTGCCAGCAGTCTAAGGAGGGGACCAGATACGCAGTATTTT.

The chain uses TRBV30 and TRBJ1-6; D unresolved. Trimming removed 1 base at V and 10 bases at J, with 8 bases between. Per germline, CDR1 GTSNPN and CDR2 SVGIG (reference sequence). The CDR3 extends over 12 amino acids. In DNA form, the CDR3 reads TGTGCCTGGAGTGGACAACAGTCACCCCTCCACTTT. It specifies CAWSGQQSPLHF. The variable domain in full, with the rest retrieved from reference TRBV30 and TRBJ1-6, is SQTIHQWPATLVQPVGSPLSLECTVEGTSNPNLYWYRQAAGRGLQLLFYSVGIGQISSEVPQNLSASRPQDRQFILSSKKLLLSDSGFYLCAWSGQQSPLHFGNGTRLTVT.

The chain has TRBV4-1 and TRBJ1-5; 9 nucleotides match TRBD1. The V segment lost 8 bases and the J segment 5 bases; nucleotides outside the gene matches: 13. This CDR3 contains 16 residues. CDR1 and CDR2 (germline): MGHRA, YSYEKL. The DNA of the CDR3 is TGCGCCAGCTCCCCGCGGGGACAGGGTCCCGATCAGCCCCAGCATTTT. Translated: CASSPRGQGPDQPQHF.

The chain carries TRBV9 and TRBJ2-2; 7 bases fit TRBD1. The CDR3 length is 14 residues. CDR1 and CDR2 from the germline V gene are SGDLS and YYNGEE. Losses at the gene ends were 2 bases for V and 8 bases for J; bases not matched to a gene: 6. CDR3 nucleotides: TGTGCCAGCAGCGTCAGACAGGGTGGGGGGGAGCTGTTTTTT. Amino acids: CASSVRQGGGELFF. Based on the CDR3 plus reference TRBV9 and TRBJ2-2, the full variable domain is DSGVTQTPKHLITATGQRVTLRCSPRSGDLSVYWYQQSLDQGLQFLIQYYNGEERAKGNILERFSAQQFPDLHSELNLSSLELGDSALYFCASSVRQGGGELFFGEGSRLTVL.

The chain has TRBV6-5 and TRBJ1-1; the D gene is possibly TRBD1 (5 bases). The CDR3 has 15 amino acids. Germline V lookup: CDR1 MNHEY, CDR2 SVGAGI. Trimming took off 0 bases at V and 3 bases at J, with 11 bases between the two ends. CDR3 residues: CASSYSPGGDTEAFF. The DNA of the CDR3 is TGTGCCAGCAGTTACTCTCCAGGAGGGGACACTGAAGCTTTCTTT.

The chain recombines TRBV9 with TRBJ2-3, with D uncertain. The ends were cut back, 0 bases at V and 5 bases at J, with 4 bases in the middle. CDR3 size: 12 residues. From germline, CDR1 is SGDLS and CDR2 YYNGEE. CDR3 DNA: TGTGCCAGCAGCGTAGCGGTAGATACGCAGTATTTT. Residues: CASSVAVDTQYF.

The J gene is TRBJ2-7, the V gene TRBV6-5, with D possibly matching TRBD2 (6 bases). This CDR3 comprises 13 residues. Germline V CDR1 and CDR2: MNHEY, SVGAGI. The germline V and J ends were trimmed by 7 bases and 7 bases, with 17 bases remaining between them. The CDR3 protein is CASIFLNGGEQYF. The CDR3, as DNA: TGTGCCAGCATTTTCTTGAATGGAGGGGAGCAGTACTTC.

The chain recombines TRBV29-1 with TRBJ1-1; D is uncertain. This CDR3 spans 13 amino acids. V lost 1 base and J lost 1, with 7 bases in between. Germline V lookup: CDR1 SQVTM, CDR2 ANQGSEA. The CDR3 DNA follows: TGCAGCGTTGAAGGCCATCGGAACACTGAAGCTTTCTTT. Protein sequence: CSVEGHRNTEAFF.

This CDR3 reads CASSSREGGHEQYF. CDR3 DNA sequence: TGTGCCAGCAGTTCCAGGGAGGGAGGCCACGAGCAGTACTTC. V usage is TRBV6-1 and J usage is TRBJ2-7, with 7 positions matching TRBD2. V was pared by 5 bases and J by 5 bases, with 9 bases of the junction left unmatched. The CDR3 has 14 amino acids. Germline assignment: CDR1 MNHNS and CDR2 SASEGT.

CDR3 nucleotide sequence: TGTGCCAGCAGTCACGTTAGCGGGAGCAATGTGTTCTTC. This gives the protein CASSHVSGSNVFF. J is TRBJ2-1 and V is TRBV6-1, with 9 bases matching TRBD2. This CDR3 region has 13 residues. Germline CDR1 reads MNHNS; CDR2 reads SASEGT. V trimming: 5 bases; J trimming: 15 bases; junction bases outside the gene matches: 11.

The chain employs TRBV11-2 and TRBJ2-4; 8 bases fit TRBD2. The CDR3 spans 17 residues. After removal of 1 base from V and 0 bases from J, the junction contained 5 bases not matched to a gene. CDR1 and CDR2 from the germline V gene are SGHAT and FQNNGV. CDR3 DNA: TGTGCCAGCAGCTTAGTCGACGGGGGGGTAGCCAAAAACATTCAGTACTTC. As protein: CASSLVDGGVAKNIQYF.

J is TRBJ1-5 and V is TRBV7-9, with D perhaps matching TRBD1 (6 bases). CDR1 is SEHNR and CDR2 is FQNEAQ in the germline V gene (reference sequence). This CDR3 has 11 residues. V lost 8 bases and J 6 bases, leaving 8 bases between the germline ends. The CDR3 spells CASGDTQPQHF. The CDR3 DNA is TGTGCCAGCGGGGACACTCAGCCCCAGCATTTT.

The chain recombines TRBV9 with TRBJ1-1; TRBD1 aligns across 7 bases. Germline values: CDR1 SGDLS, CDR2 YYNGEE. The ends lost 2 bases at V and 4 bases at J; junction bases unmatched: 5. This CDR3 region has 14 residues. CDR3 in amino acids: CASSVARDSTEAFF. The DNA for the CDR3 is TGTGCCAGCAGCGTGGCACGGGACAGCACTGAAGCTTTCTTT.

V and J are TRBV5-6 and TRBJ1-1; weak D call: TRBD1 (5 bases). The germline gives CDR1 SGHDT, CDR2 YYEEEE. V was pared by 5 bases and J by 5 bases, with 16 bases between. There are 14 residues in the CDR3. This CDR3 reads CASRRRGAGTEAFF. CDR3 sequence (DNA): TGTGCCAGCAGGCGGAGGGGCGCAGGGACTGAAGCTTTCTTT.